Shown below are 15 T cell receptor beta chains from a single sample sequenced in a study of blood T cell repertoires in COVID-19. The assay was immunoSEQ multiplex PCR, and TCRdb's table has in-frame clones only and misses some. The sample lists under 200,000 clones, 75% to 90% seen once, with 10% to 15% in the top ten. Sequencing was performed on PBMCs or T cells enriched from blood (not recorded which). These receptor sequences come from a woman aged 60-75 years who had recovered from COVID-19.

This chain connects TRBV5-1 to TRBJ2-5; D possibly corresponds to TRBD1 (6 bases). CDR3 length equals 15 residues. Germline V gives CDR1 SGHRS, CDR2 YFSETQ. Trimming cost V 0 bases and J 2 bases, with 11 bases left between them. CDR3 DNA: TGCGCCAGCAGCTTGGTTCCGGGACAACAAGAGACCCAGTACTTC. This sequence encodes CASSLVPGQQETQYF.

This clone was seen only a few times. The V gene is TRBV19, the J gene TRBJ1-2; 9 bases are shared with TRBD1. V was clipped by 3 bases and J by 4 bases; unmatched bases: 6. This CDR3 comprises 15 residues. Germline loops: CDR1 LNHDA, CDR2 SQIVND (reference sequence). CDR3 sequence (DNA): TGTGCCAGTAGTATCCTGACAGGGGGTTCCTATGGCTACACCTTC. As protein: CASSILTGGSYGYTF.

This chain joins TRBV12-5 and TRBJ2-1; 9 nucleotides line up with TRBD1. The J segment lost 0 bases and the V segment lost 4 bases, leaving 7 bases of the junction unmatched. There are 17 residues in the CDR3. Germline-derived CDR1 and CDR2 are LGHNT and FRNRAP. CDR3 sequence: CASGSGGQGLSYNEQFF. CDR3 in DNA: TGTGCTAGTGGTTCGGGGGGACAGGGACTCTCCTACAATGAGCAGTTCTTC.

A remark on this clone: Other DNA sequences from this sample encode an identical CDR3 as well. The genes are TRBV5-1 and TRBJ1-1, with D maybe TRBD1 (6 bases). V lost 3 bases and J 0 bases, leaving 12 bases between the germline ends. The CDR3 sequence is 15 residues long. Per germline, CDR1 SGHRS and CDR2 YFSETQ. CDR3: CASSSNRELNTEAFF. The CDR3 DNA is TGCGCCAGCAGCTCTAACAGGGAATTGAACACTGAAGCTTTCTTT. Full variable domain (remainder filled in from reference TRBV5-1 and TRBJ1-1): KAGVTQTPRYLIKTRGQQVTLSCSPISGHRSVSWYQQTPGQGLQFLFEYFSETQRNKGNFPGRFSGRQFSNSRSEMNVSTLELGDSALYLCASSSNRELNTEAFFGQGTRLTVV.

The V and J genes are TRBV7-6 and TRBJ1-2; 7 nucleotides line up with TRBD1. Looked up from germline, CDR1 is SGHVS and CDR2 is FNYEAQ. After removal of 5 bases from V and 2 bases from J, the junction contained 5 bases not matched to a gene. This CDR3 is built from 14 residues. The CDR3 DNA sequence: TGTGCCAGCAGCCGAGGGACAGAAAACTATGGCTACACCTTC. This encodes CASSRGTENYGYTF.

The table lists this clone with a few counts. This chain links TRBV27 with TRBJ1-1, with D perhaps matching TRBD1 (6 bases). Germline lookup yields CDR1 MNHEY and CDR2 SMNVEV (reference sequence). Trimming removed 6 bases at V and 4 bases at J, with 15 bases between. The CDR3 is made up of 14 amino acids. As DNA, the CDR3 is TGTGCCAGCAGACCACGGGCGGACAGCACTGAAGCTTTCTTT. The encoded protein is CASRPRADSTEAFF.

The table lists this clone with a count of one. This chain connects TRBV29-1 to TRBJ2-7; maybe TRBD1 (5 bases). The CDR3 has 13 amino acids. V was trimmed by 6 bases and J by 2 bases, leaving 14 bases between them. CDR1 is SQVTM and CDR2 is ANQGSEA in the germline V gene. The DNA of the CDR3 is TGCAGCGTCTTGACAGCTACCACCTACGAGCAGTACTTC. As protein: CSVLTATTYEQYF.

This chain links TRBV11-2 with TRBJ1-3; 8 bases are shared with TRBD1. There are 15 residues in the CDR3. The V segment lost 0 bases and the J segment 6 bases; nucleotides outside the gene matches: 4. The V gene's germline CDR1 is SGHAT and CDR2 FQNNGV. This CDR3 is CASSLETGGTNTIYF. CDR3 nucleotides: TGTGCCAGCAGCTTAGAAACAGGGGGAACAAACACCATATATTTT.

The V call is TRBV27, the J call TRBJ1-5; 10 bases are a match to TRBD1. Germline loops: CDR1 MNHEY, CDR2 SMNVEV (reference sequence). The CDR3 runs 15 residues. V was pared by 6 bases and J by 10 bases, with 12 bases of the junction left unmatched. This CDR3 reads CASSRGQGIGFPQHF. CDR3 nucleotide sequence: TGTGCCAGCAGCCGGGGACAGGGGATCGGGTTCCCCCAGCATTTT.

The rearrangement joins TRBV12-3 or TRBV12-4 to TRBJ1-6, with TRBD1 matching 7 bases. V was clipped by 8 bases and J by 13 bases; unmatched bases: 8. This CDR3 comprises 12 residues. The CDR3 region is CASGRTGSPLHF. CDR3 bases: TGTGCCAGCGGCCGGACAGGTTCTCCCCTCCACTTT.

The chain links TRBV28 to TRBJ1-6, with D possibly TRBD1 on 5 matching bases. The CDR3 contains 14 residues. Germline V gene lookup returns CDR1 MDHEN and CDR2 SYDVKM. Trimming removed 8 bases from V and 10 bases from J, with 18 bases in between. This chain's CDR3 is CASDPGGVGSPLHF. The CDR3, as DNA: TGTGCCAGCGACCCGGGGGGGGTAGGATCACCCCTCCACTTT.

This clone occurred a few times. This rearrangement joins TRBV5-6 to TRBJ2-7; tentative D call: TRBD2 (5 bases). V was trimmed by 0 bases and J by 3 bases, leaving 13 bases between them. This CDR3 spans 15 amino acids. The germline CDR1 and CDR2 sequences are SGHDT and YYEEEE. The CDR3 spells CASSLVGLAGYEQYF. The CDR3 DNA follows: TGTGCCAGCAGCTTGGTAGGCCTTGCGGGCTACGAGCAGTACTTC.

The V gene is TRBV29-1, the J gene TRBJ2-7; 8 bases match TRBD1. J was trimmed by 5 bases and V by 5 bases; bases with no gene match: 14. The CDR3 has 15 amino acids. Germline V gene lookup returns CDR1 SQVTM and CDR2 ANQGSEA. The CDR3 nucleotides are TGCAGCGTTCTCCCTTTCACGGGACAGGTAAACGAGCAGTACTTC. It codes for CSVLPFTGQVNEQYF.

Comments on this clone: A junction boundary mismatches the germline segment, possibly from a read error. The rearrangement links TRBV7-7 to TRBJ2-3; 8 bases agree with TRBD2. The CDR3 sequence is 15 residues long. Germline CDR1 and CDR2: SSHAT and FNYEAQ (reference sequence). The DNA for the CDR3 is TGTGCTAGCAGCTCCGGGGGGGGGAGCACAGATACGCAGTATTTT. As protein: CASSSGGGSTDTQYF.

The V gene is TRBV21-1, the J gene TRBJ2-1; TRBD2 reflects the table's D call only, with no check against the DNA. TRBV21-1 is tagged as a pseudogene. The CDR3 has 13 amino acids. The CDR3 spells CASSERFRNEQFF. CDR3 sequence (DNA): TGTGCCAGCAGCGAGAGGTTTCGGAATGAGCAGTTCTTC.